This T cell receptor beta chain stems from a study of control samples from healthy donors and cancer patients. Here immunoSEQ multiplex PCR was the method, and the copy in TCRdb shows in-frame clones only, minus some. The sample includes 65,000 to 80,000 clones, 70% to 90% of them seen just once. From germline, CDR1 is MNHNS and CDR2 SASEGT. This CDR3 has 18 amino acids. With 3 bases removed from V and 0 bases from J, the gap between germline ends came to 15 bases. The sequence derives from a woman aged 60-75 years with head and neck cancer. Sequencing used PBMCs. The chain recombines TRBV6-1 with TRBJ2-6; D gene uncertain. The CDR3: CASSDSLNGISGANVLTF. The CDR3 nucleotides are TGTGCCAGCAGTGATAGTCTTAACGGAATCTCTGGGGCCAACGTCCTGACTTTC.